The T cell receptor (beta chain) under discussion was sequenced for a study of blood T cell repertoires in COVID-19. Study in general: Collection of acute and convalescent COVID-19 samples took place in the United States, Italy and Spain. T cells, B-cell-depleted T cells, or PBMCs supplied cDNA or gDNA.

With 3 bases removed from V and 6 bases from J, the gap between germline ends came to 17 bases. The CDR3 is made up of 15 amino acids. Germline assignment: CDR1 KGHSH and CDR2 LQKENI. Seattle cases were enrolled at active infection and followed longitudinally. Using immunoSEQ multiplex PCR, the repertoire was profiled, and TCRdb retains in-frame clones only, with some absent. The table lists 40,000 to 60,000 clones, 80% to 90% of them singletons. The rearrangement links TRBV18 to TRBJ1-1; D possibly corresponds to TRBD1 (5 bases). The sequence came from a woman aged 80 or older with COVID-19, enrolled during active disease. The sample was peripheral blood. The CDR3 DNA reads TGTGCCAGCTCACCGGAAAGGGGCGTCTCCGCTGAAGCTTTCTTT. Its protein product is CASSPERGVSAEAFF.